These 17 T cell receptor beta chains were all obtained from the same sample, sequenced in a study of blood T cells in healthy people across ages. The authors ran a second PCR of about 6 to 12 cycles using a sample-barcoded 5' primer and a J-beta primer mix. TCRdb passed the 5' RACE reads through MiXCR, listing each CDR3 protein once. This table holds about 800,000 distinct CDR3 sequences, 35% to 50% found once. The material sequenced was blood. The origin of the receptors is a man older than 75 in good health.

For the CDR3, the DNA is TGTGCCAGCAGCTTCGGACTAGCGGGAGAGTACCAAGAGACCCAGTACTTC. Protein: CASSFGLAGEYQETQYF. The chain combines TRBV7-2 with TRBJ2-5, with TRBD2 matching 13 bases. This CDR3 comprises 17 residues. Germline CDR1 is SGHTA and CDR2 is FQGNSA. J lost 0 bases, V lost 3 bases, and 4 bases had no gene match.

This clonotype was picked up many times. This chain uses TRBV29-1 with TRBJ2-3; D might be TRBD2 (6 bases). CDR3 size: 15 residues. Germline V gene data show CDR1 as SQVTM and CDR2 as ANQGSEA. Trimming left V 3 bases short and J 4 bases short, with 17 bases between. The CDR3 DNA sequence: TGCAGCGTTGATACGGGAGTAGCTCGTGCAGATACGCAGTATTTT. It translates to CSVDTGVARADTQYF.

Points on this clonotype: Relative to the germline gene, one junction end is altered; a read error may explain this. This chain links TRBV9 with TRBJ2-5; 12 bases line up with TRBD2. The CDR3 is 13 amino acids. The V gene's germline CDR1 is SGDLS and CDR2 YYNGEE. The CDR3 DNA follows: TGTACCAGCAGGACTAGCGGGGAAGAGACCCAGTACTTC. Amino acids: CTSRTSGEETQYF.

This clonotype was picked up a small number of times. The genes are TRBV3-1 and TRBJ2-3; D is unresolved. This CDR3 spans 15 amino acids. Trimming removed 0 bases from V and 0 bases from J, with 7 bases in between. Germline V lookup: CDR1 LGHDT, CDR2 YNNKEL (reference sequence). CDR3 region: CASSQDRQSTDTQYF. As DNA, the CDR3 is TGTGCCAGCAGCCAAGATCGGCAGAGCACAGATACGCAGTATTTT.

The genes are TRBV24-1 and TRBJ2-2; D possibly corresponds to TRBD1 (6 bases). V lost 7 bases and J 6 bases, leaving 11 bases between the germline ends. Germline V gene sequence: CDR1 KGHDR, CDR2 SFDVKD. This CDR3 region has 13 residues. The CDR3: CATRLGHSGELFF. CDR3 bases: TGTGCCACCAGACTGGGACACTCCGGGGAGCTGTTTTTT.

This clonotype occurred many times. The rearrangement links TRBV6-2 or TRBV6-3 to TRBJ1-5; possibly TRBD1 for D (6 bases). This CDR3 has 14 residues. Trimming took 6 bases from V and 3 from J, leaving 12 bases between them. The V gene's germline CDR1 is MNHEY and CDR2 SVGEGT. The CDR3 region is CASRGGGINQPQHF. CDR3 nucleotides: TGTGCCAGCAGGGGAGGGGGAATCAATCAGCCCCAGCATTTT.

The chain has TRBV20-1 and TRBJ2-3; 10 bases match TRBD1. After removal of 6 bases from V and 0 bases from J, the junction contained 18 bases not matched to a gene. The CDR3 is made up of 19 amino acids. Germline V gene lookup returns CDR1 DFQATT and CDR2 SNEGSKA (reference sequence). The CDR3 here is CSARTGGQIKGASTDTQYF. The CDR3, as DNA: TGCAGTGCCCGGACAGGGGGGCAGATAAAGGGGGCTAGCACAGATACGCAGTATTTT.

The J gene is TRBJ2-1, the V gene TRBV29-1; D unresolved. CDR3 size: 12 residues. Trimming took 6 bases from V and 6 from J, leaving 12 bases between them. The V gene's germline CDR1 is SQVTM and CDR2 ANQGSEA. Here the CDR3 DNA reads TGCAGCGTCGGCCCGATCAGCAATGAGCAGTTCTTC. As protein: CSVGPISNEQFF.

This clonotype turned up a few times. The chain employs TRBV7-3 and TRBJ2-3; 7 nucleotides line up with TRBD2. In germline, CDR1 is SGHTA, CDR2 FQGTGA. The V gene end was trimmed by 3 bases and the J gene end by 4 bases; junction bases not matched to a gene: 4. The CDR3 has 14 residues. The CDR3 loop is CASSLGLSPDTQYF. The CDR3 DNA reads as TGTGCCAGCAGCTTGGGACTAAGCCCAGATACGCAGTATTTT.

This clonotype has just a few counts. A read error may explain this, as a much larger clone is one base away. The CDR3 spells CSARDPALAGVGAQYF. The CDR3 nucleotides read TGCAGTGCTAGAGATCCGGCGCTAGCGGGAGTGGGGGCCCAGTACTTC. The V gene is TRBV20-1, the J gene TRBJ2-5; TRBD2 agrees at 10 bases. The CDR3 runs 16 residues. After removal of 0 bases from V and 9 bases from J, the junction contained 13 bases not matched to a gene. Looked up from germline, CDR1 is DFQATT and CDR2 is SNEGSKA (reference sequence).

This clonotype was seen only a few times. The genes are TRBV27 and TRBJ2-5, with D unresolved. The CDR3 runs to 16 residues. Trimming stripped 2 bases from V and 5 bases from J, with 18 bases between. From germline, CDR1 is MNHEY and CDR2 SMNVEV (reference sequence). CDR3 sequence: CASSLRPTGPGETQYF. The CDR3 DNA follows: TGTGCCAGCAGTTTAAGACCCACTGGTCCCGGGGAGACCCAGTACTTC.

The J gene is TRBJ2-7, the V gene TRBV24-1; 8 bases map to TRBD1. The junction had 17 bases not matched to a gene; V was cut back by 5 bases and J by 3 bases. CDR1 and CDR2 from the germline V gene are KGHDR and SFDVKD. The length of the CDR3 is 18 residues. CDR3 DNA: TGTGCCACCAGTGGCCCTCTTCCTTCGACAGGGGATATCTACGAGCAGTACTTC. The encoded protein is CATSGPLPSTGDIYEQYF.

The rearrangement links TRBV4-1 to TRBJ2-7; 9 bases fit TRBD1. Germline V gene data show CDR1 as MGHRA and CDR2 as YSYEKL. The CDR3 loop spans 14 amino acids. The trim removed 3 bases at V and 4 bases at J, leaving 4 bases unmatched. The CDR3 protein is CASSHPGQGYEQYF. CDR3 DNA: TGCGCCAGCAGCCACCCGGGACAGGGTTACGAGCAGTACTTC.

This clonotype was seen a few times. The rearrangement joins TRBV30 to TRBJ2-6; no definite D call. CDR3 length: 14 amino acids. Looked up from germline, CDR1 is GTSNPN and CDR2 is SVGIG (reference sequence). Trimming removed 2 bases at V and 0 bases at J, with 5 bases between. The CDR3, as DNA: TGTGCCTGGAGTAGGTCCTCTGGGGCCAACGTCCTGACTTTC. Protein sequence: CAWSRSSGANVLTF.

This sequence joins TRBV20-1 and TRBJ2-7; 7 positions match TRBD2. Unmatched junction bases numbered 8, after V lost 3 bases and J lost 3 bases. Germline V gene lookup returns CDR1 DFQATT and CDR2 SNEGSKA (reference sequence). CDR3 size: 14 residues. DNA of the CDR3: TGCAGTGCTAGGTCGACTAGCTCGGGCTACGAGCAGTACTTC. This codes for CSARSTSSGYEQYF.

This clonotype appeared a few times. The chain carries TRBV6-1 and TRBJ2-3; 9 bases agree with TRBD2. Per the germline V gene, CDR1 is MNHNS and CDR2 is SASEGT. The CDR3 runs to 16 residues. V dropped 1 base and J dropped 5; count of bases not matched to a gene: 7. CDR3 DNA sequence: TGTGCCAGCAGTGAAGTGAGCGGGAGGTCTAGAGATACGCAGTATTTT. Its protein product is CASSEVSGRSRDTQYF.

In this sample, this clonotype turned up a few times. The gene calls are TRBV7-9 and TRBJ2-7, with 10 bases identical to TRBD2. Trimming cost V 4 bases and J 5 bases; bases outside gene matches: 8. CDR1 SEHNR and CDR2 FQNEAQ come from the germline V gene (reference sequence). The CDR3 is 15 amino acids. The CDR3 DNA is TGTGCCAGCAGCTCTCCGGGACTAGCGAGCAACGAGCAGTACTTC. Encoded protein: CASSSPGLASNEQYF.